These 7 T cell receptor beta chains were sequenced from one sample in a study of OX40 agonist ivuxolimab in advanced cancers. The assay was immunoSEQ multiplex PCR, and TCRdb's table has in-frame clones only and misses some. The sample lists fewer than 85,000 clones, over 75% occurring once. Sequences were derived from CD4+ or CD8+ T cells sorted from blood, sampled in a trial of the OX40 agonist ivuxolimab. The receptors here all came from an adult with an advanced solid tumor such as melanoma, head and neck, liver or kidney cancer.

The V and J genes are TRBV18 and TRBJ1-5; TRBD1 is a possible D gene (5 bases). V was pared by 6 bases and J by 7 bases, with 13 bases between. The CDR3 consists of 13 residues. Germline V lookup: CDR1 KGHSH, CDR2 LQKENI. The CDR3 DNA sequence: TGTGCCAGCTCGCCAACAGGTACCCAGCCCCAGCATTTT. Translated: CASSPTGTQPQHF.

This clone was seen only once. The rearrangement links TRBV7-9 to TRBJ2-3; perhaps TRBD1 as D (6 bases). Germline V CDR1 and CDR2: SEHNR, FQNEAQ (reference sequence). The CDR3 contains 14 residues. V lost 6 bases to trimming and J lost 4 bases, with 14 bases between them. The CDR3 loop reads CASSDRSRSDTQYF. The CDR3 nucleotides are TGTGCCAGCAGTGACAGGTCGAGGTCAGATACGCAGTATTTT.

This chain connects TRBV5-5 to TRBJ1-1; 7 nucleotides agree with TRBD1. The CDR3 is made up of 13 amino acids. Germline CDR1 is SGHKS and CDR2 is YYEKEE (reference sequence). Losses at the gene ends were 3 bases for V and 5 bases for J; bases not matched to a gene: 4. CDR3 protein: CASSWTGRTEAFF. The DNA of the CDR3 is TGTGCCAGCAGCTGGACAGGTAGGACTGAAGCTTTCTTT.

The rearrangement joins TRBV7-9 to TRBJ1-2; TRBD1 might be the D (6 bases). Germline V gene lookup returns CDR1 SEHNR and CDR2 FQNEAQ (reference sequence). CDR3 length: 14 residues. Between the trimmed V and J ends, which lost 4 bases and 6 bases, there was a span of 15 bases. CDR3 DNA sequence: TGTGCCAGCAGCTCCACACAGGGTAGGGATGGCTACACCTTC. Amino acids: CASSSTQGRDGYTF.

This chain connects TRBV7-6 to TRBJ1-6; D may be TRBD1 (5 bases). There are 18 residues in the CDR3. With 1 base removed from V and 0 bases from J, the gap between germline ends came to 13 bases. Germline V gives CDR1 SGHVS, CDR2 FNYEAQ. In DNA form, the CDR3 reads TGTGCCAGCAGCTTAGTAGAGGGGACGAGCTCCTATAATTCACCCCTCCACTTT. Translation gives CASSLVEGTSSYNSPLHF.

V and J are TRBV4-2 and TRBJ2-1; D might be TRBD1 or TRBD2, each matching 5 bases. CDR1 LGHNA and CDR2 YNFKEQ come from the germline V gene. This CDR3 is built from 17 residues. Trimming took off 4 bases at V and 2 bases at J, with 18 bases between the two ends. CDR3 DNA: TGTGCCAGCAGCCCGGGGCCTTTTCAATCGCCCTACAATGAGCAGTTCTTC. Translation gives CASSPGPFQSPYNEQFF.

The chain links TRBV7-2 to TRBJ2-1; weak D call: TRBD2 (5 bases). Germline CDR1 reads SGHTA; CDR2 reads FQGNSA. Trimming shortened V by 0 bases and J by 7 bases, and 19 bases separated the two germline ends. This CDR3 spans 17 amino acids. The CDR3 DNA reads TGTGCCAGCAGCTTAGCATGGTATCGTCTAGCTGGTAATGAGCAGTTCTTC. Its translation: CASSLAWYRLAGNEQFF.